The 21 T cell receptor beta chains in this list originate from one sample, sequenced in a study of identical twins. MiXCR, applied by TCRdb to the 5' RACE reads, yields one record per CDR3 protein. The sample lists under 900,000 distinct CDR3 sequences, 18% occurring once. These data were also filed under a second study, of T cells expressing NK-cell markers.

The specimen was PBMCs. All receptors come from a young woman in good health.

This clonotype was seen only once. V usage is TRBV7-9 and J usage is TRBJ2-5; no definite D call. CDR3 length: 13 residues. Germline CDR1 reads SEHNR; CDR2 reads FQNEAQ (reference sequence). The V end lost 2 bases, the J end lost 3 bases, and 7 bases lay between the germline ends. The CDR3 spells CASSLSSKETQYF. The CDR3 coding sequence is TGTGCCAGCAGCTTAAGCAGCAAAGAGACCCAGTACTTC.

This clonotype occurred a few times. The chain couples TRBV5-5 to TRBJ2-3, with D uncertain. Trimming left V 3 bases short and J 4 bases short, with 12 bases between. CDR1 SGHKS and CDR2 YYEKEE come from the germline V gene (reference sequence). The CDR3 runs 14 residues. The CDR3 spells CASSSPNKADTQYF. The CDR3 DNA reads as TGTGCCAGCAGCTCCCCGAACAAGGCAGATACGCAGTATTTT.

The chain carries TRBV4-3 and TRBJ2-1, with D possibly being TRBD2 (5 bases). Trimming pared 1 base from V and 5 bases from J, leaving 18 bases between. Germline lookup yields CDR1 LGHNA and CDR2 YSLEER. The CDR3 spans 17 residues. Here the CDR3 reads CASSQGLAGQTHNEQFF. DNA for the CDR3: TGCGCCAGCAGCCAAGGTCTCGCGGGCCAGACCCACAATGAGCAGTTCTTC.

The chain is built from TRBV7-9 and TRBJ2-1, with no clear D. Germline CDR1 reads SEHNR; CDR2 reads FQNEAQ (reference sequence). V was pared by 8 bases and J by 4 bases, with 12 bases between. CDR3 size: 13 residues. The CDR3 nucleotides read TGTGCCAGCGCCGAAGGCGCGTACAATGAGCAGTTCTTC. It codes for CASAEGAYNEQFF.

This clonotype was detected only a few times. The rearrangement links TRBV5-5 to TRBJ2-7; D perhaps matches TRBD2 (7 bases). Germline assignment: CDR1 SGHKS and CDR2 YYEKEE (reference sequence). CDR3 length: 14 residues. V gave up 3 bases and J gave up 4 bases, with 14 bases separating them. The CDR3 spells CASSWGGLQYEQYF. CDR3 in DNA: TGTGCCAGCAGCTGGGGGGGCCTCCAGTACGAGCAGTACTTC.

The table lists this clonotype with a few counts. V is TRBV7-8 and J is TRBJ2-3; 12 bases are shared with TRBD2. Germline V gives CDR1 SGHVS, CDR2 FQNEAQ. This CDR3 has 16 residues. V lost 8 bases, J lost 1 base, and 7 bases stayed unmatched. CDR3 DNA: TGTGCCAGCGGACTAGCTAGCGGGGGGGGCACAGATACGCAGTATTTT. It specifies CASGLASGGGTDTQYF.

This clonotype was seen a handful of times. This chain joins TRBV6-5 and TRBJ2-1; D is perhaps TRBD2 (6 bases). There are 11 residues in the CDR3. V was cut by 6 bases and J by 14 bases, with 14 bases left in between. Germline V gene sequence: CDR1 MNHEY, CDR2 SVGAGI. This CDR3 reads CASSLGGYEFF. Written as DNA, the CDR3 is TGTGCCAGCAGCCTTGGGGGGTACGAGTTCTTC.

This clonotype was seen only a few times. This chain links TRBV5-1 with TRBJ2-1; D may be TRBD1 or TRBD2 (5 bases each). The CDR3 sequence is 13 residues long. With 2 bases removed from V and 10 bases from J, the gap between germline ends came to 13 bases. In germline, CDR1 is SGHRS, CDR2 YFSETQ. The CDR3 DNA is TGCGCCAGCAGCTTCGACGGGGCGTGGGAGCAGTTCTTC. Translated: CASSFDGAWEQFF.

This clonotype was found a few times. The V and J genes are TRBV12-3 or TRBV12-4 and TRBJ2-2; TRBD2 aligns across 7 bases. This CDR3 is 15 amino acids long. V gave up 5 bases and J gave up 7 bases; unmatched junction bases: 10. CDR3 residues: CASSVRRGTGGELFF. DNA for the CDR3: TGTGCCAGCAGTGTACGGCGGGGGACTGGCGGGGAGCTGTTTTTT.

The chain recombines TRBV29-1 with TRBJ2-1; TRBD2 matches at 10 bases. The CDR3 covers 13 residues. J gave up 8 bases and V 5 bases, and 6 bases lay outside the gene matches. CDR1 and CDR2 (germline): SQVTM, ANQGSEA. The DNA for the CDR3 is TGCAGCGTTAGCGGGAGGGCCGTAGATGAGCAGTTCTTC. This encodes CSVSGRAVDEQFF.

The V call is TRBV11-2, the J call TRBJ2-5; 11 positions agree with TRBD2. Germline CDR1 reads SGHAT; CDR2 reads FQNNGV. J lost 2 bases, V lost 3 bases, and 11 bases had no gene match. CDR3 length equals 18 residues. The CDR3 DNA follows: TGTGCCAGCAGCTTTTTCGGACCGGGACTAGCGGAACAAGAGACCCAGTACTTC. Translated: CASSFFGPGLAEQETQYF.

This clonotype was found a few times. V and J are TRBV4-1 and TRBJ1-1, with D possibly matching TRBD1 (5 bases). V was clipped by 1 base and J by 6 bases, with 9 bases between them. The CDR3 spans 13 residues. Germline V gives CDR1 MGHRA, CDR2 YSYEKL. The CDR3: CASSQGIGAEAFF. The CDR3 nucleotides are TGCGCCAGCAGCCAAGGGATAGGGGCTGAAGCTTTCTTT.

This clonotype was seen more than once but under ten times. The J gene is TRBJ2-7, the V gene TRBV4-1, with D tentatively TRBD1 (6 bases). Trimming removed 0 bases at V and 5 bases at J, with 23 bases between. CDR1 is MGHRA, CDR2 YSYEKL, per germline. The CDR3 runs 18 residues. The CDR3 reads CASSQDPFSTGPIDEQYF. The DNA for the CDR3 is TGCGCCAGCAGCCAAGATCCCTTTTCTACAGGGCCTATCGACGAGCAGTACTTC.

V usage is TRBV29-1 and J usage is TRBJ2-1; 12 positions match TRBD2. V gave up 7 bases and J gave up 5 bases; unmatched junction bases: 9. The CDR3 totals 15 residues. Per the germline V gene, CDR1 is SQVTM and CDR2 is ANQGSEA. In nucleotides, the CDR3 is TGCAGCGCTGCGCACCGGACTAGCGGGGACAATGAGCAGTTCTTC. Protein: CSAAHRTSGDNEQFF.

J is TRBJ2-1 and V is TRBV3-1, with 13 bases lining up with TRBD2. With V trimmed by 4 bases and J by 0 bases, 3 bases remained unmatched. This CDR3 contains 17 residues. CDR1 and CDR2 from the germline V gene are LGHDT and YNNKEL (reference sequence). The CDR3 spells CASSPGTSGVSYNEQFF. Here the CDR3 DNA reads TGTGCCAGCAGCCCGGGGACTAGCGGGGTCTCCTACAATGAGCAGTTCTTC.

This clonotype was seen more than once but under ten times. The chain joins TRBV15 to TRBJ2-1; D is perhaps TRBD2 (6 bases). Germline V gene sequence: CDR1 LNHNV, CDR2 YYDKDF (reference sequence). Trimming removed 4 bases at V and 10 bases at J, with 11 bases between. The CDR3 is made up of 12 amino acids. In nucleotides, the CDR3 is TGTGCCACCAGCAAGGTGGCGGGGGAGCAGTTCTTC. Protein sequence: CATSKVAGEQFF. Together with reference TRBV15 and TRBJ2-1, the CDR3 gives the full variable domain: DAMVIQNPRYQVTQFGKPVTLSCSQTLNHNVMYWYQQKSSQAPKLLFHYYDKDFNNEADTPDNFQSRRPNTSFCFLDIRSPGLGDTAMYLCATSKVAGEQFFGPGTRLTVL.

This chain links TRBV12-3 or TRBV12-4 with TRBJ1-1, with TRBD1 identical over 9 bases. The CDR3 extends over 16 amino acids. With 6 bases clipped from V and 1 base from J, the junction kept 9 bases outside the gene matches. The CDR3 sequence: CASSPTGGAGNTEAFF. The CDR3 DNA reads as TGTGCCAGCAGCCCAACAGGGGGCGCGGGGAACACTGAAGCTTTCTTT.

This clonotype was observed a few times. The chain is built from TRBV12-3 or TRBV12-4 and TRBJ1-2; D is unclear. The CDR3 covers 15 residues. The germline V and J ends were trimmed by 5 bases and 4 bases, with 17 bases remaining between them. The CDR3 DNA reads as TGTGCCAGCAGTCCCCTGGTAGTCCCAGCCTATGGCTACACCTTC. Translating it yields CASSPLVVPAYGYTF.

The V and J genes are TRBV6-1 and TRBJ2-7; tentative D call: TRBD2 (5 bases). Trimming stripped 6 bases from V and 7 bases from J, with 16 bases between. The CDR3 runs 13 residues. Germline CDR1 and CDR2: MNHNS and SASEGT. The CDR3 loop is CASRRRERGEQYF. The CDR3 DNA reads TGTGCCAGCAGACGCCGGGAAAGAGGAGAGCAGTACTTC.

This rearrangement joins TRBV12-3 or TRBV12-4 to TRBJ1-1; maybe TRBD1 (6 bases). Trimming left V 10 bases short and J 7 bases short, with 16 bases between. The CDR3 contains 12 residues. As DNA, the CDR3 is TGTGCCATCAAGGGGGGACTGGTTGAAGCTTTCTTT. Its protein is CAIKGGLVEAFF.

This clonotype occurred a few times. This sequence joins TRBV11-2 and TRBJ2-1; 8 bases line up with TRBD2. V shed 6 bases and J 6 bases; nucleotides not matched to a gene: 13. The CDR3 covers 16 residues. In germline, CDR1 is SGHAT, CDR2 FQNNGV. CDR3 protein: CASRYGSGRLSNEQFF. CDR3 nucleotide sequence: TGTGCCAGCAGATACGGAAGCGGGAGACTGTCCAATGAGCAGTTCTTC.